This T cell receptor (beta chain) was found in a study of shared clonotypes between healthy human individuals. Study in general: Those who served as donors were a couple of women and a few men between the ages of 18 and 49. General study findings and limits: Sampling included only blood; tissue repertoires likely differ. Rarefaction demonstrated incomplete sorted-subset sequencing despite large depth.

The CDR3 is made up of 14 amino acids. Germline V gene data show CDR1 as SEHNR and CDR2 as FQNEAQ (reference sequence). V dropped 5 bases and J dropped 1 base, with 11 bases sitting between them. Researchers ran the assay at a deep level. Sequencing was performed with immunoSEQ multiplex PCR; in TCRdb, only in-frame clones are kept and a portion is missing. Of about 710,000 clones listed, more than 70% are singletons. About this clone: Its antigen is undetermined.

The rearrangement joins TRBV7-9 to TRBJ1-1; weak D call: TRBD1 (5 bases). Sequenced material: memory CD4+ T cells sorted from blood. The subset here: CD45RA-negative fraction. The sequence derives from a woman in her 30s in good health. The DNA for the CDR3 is TGTGCCAGCAGCACCGGGACGGGGAACACTGAAGCTTTCTTT. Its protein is CASSTGTGNTEAFF.